These 32 T cell receptor beta chains came from one sample sequenced in a study of blood T cell repertoires in COVID-19. TCRdb's copy holds only in-frame clones and misses some; the assay was immunoSEQ multiplex PCR. Among 70,000 or so clones listed, 90% were seen once. The sequencing input was peripheral blood. These receptors originate from a woman of 80 years or more with active COVID-19.

The V gene is TRBV16, the J gene TRBJ1-1, with D possibly being TRBD1 (5 bases). CDR3 length: 12 residues. Trimming removed 4 bases at V and 7 bases at J, with 10 bases between. The germline CDR1 and CDR2 sequences are KGHSY and FQNENV. As DNA, the CDR3 is TGTGCCAGCAGCCCCGTGGGACTTGAAGCTTTCTTT. Amino acid sequence: CASSPVGLEAFF.

This rearrangement joins TRBV6-2 or TRBV6-3 to TRBJ2-4; D unresolved. Germline lookup yields CDR1 MNHEY and CDR2 SVGEGT. Trimming shortened V by 5 bases and J by 12 bases, and 17 bases separated the two germline ends. This CDR3 spans 13 amino acids. CDR3 in amino acids: CASSNSGAPGQYF. The CDR3 DNA follows: TGTGCCAGCAGTAATTCCGGAGCTCCCGGTCAGTACTTC.

The chain uses TRBV11-1 and TRBJ2-2; perhaps TRBD1 as D (5 bases). V gave up 1 base and J gave up 5 bases, with 5 bases separating them. The CDR3 sequence is 13 residues long. In germline, CDR1 is SGHAT, CDR2 FQDESV (reference sequence). The CDR3 sequence is CASSLDRTGELFF. The DNA for the CDR3 is TGTGCCAGCAGCTTAGACAGGACCGGGGAGCTGTTTTTT.

The chain has TRBV29-1 and TRBJ2-7; D is possibly TRBD2 (6 bases). The CDR3 totals 12 residues. Germline CDR1 is SQVTM and CDR2 is ANQGSEA. V lost 6 bases to trimming and J lost 6 bases, with 15 bases between them. CDR3 protein: CSVLGGVREQYF. CDR3 bases: TGCAGCGTGCTTGGCGGGGTTCGCGAGCAGTACTTC.

The chain links TRBV7-2 to TRBJ2-1; 15 positions agree with TRBD2. V gave up 5 bases and J gave up 8 bases; unmatched junction bases: 13. CDR3 length equals 18 residues. Germline CDR1 reads SGHTA; CDR2 reads FQGNSA. CDR3 sequence reads: CASSLGRGTSGRWYEQFF. The CDR3 nucleotides are TGTGCCAGCAGCCTCGGAAGGGGGACTAGCGGGAGGTGGTATGAGCAGTTCTTC.

The V gene is TRBV4-3, the J gene TRBJ1-1, with D perhaps matching TRBD1 (5 bases). Trimming stripped 4 bases from V and 4 bases from J, with 10 bases between. Germline CDR1 and CDR2: LGHNA and YSLEER. The CDR3 spans 13 residues. The CDR3: CASSPVGGTEAFF. CDR3 bases: TGCGCCAGCAGCCCCGTCGGGGGCACTGAAGCTTTCTTT.

V usage is TRBV27 and J usage is TRBJ2-7, with D possibly TRBD1 on 5 matching bases. The CDR3 spans 12 residues. V lost 5 bases and J 4 bases, leaving 9 bases between the germline ends. Germline V gene lookup returns CDR1 MNHEY and CDR2 SMNVEV (reference sequence). CDR3 in DNA: TGTGCCAGCAGTACCCAGGGTTACGAGCAGTACTTC. Translation gives CASSTQGYEQYF.

The gene calls are TRBV30 and TRBJ1-2, with a possible D match to TRBD1 (6 bases). The CDR3 totals 13 residues. Trimming pared 2 bases from V and 3 bases from J, leaving 10 bases between. CDR1 and CDR2 from the germline V gene are GTSNPN and SVGIG (reference sequence). This CDR3 is CAWSSGEDYGYTF. The CDR3 coding sequence is TGTGCCTGGAGTTCAGGGGAAGACTATGGCTACACCTTC.

The chain couples TRBV28 to TRBJ2-3; 8 bases align to TRBD2. V was clipped by 6 bases and J by 4 bases; unmatched bases: 9. CDR1 and CDR2 from the germline V gene are MDHEN and SYDVKM. This CDR3 has 15 residues. The CDR3 nucleotides are TGTGCCAGCAGACAAGCGGGAGCGGGATCAGATACGCAGTATTTT. Translating it yields CASRQAGAGSDTQYF.

This clone was observed once. J is TRBJ2-7 and V is TRBV6-2 or TRBV6-3; the match to TRBD1 covers 8 bases. The CDR3 spans 16 residues. Germline CDR1 MNHEY, CDR2 SVGEGT. J was trimmed by 6 bases and V by 6 bases; bases with no gene match: 16. CDR3: CASSRSKTGALLEQYF. CDR3 DNA: TGTGCCAGCAGCCGATCCAAGACAGGGGCCCTGCTCGAGCAGTACTTC.

In its sample, this clone was seen a few times. The chain joins TRBV6-5 to TRBJ2-7; 9 bases align to TRBD1. The length of the CDR3 is 13 residues. V trimming: 7 bases; J trimming: 2 bases; junction bases outside the gene matches: 3. CDR1 and CDR2 (germline): MNHEY, SVGAGI. The CDR3 loop reads CASKRDRAYEQYF. CDR3 DNA sequence: TGTGCCAGCAAAAGGGACAGGGCCTACGAGCAGTACTTC.

CDR3 residues: CASSDTGGKNTGELFF. CDR3 nucleotide sequence: TGTGCCAGCAGCGACACAGGGGGAAAGAACACCGGGGAGCTGTTTTTT. The chain has TRBV7-9 and TRBJ2-2, with 8 bases fitting TRBD1. After removal of 5 bases from V and 1 base from J, the junction contained 6 bases not matched to a gene. CDR3 length equals 16 residues. Germline V gene data show CDR1 as SEHNR and CDR2 as FQNEAQ (reference sequence).

This chain joins TRBV6-1 and TRBJ1-1; possibly TRBD1 for D (5 bases). Trimming removed 3 bases from V and 6 bases from J, with 14 bases in between. The CDR3 sequence is 14 residues long. CDR1 is MNHNS, CDR2 SASEGT, per germline. In DNA form, the CDR3 reads TGTGCCAGCAGTGAGACGGGCCCGGGGGCTGAAGCTTTCTTT. Translated, it gives CASSETGPGAEAFF.

The rearrangement links TRBV27 to TRBJ2-3, with 12 nucleotides matching TRBD2. Trimming cost V 7 bases and J 3 bases; bases outside gene matches: 5. The CDR3 contains 15 residues. CDR1 and CDR2 from the germline V gene are MNHEY and SMNVEV (reference sequence). DNA of the CDR3: TGTGCCAGCACTCGGACTAGCGGGAAAACAGATACGCAGTATTTT. Its protein is CASTRTSGKTDTQYF.

This rearrangement joins TRBV7-3 to TRBJ2-1, with 11 bases lining up with TRBD2. V lost 5 bases and J lost 3; bases outside the gene matches: 3. Germline-derived CDR1 and CDR2 are SGHTA and FQGTGA. The CDR3 extends over 15 amino acids. The CDR3 sequence is CASSTGTSGYNEQFF. DNA for the CDR3: TGTGCCAGCAGCACCGGGACTAGCGGCTACAATGAGCAGTTCTTC. Complete variable domain (other parts from reference TRBV7-3 and TRBJ2-1): GAGVSQTPSNKVTEKGKYVELRCDPISGHTALYWYRQSLGQGPEFLIYFQGTGAADDSGLPNDRFFAVRPEGSVSTLKIQRTERGDSAVYLCASSTGTSGYNEQFFGPGTRLTVL.

This rearrangement joins TRBV18 to TRBJ2-7; perhaps TRBD2 as D (5 bases). This CDR3 region has 14 residues. V was shortened by 6 bases and J by 1 base, with 13 bases between the two germline ends. CDR1 and CDR2 from the germline V gene are KGHSH and LQKENI. The CDR3 here is CASSPGEISYEQYF. The CDR3 bases are TGTGCCAGCTCCCCCGGGGAAATATCCTACGAGCAGTACTTC.

V is TRBV7-2 and J is TRBJ2-1, with D possibly matching TRBD2 (6 bases). Germline V gene data show CDR1 as SGHTA and CDR2 as FQGNSA. This CDR3 is 16 amino acids long. V lost 5 bases, J lost 1 base, and 15 bases lay in between. DNA for the CDR3: TGTGCCAGCAGCGCAGCGGGTATGGGATCCTACAATGAGCAGTTCTTC. This sequence encodes CASSAAGMGSYNEQFF.

The chain links TRBV2 to TRBJ1-4; perhaps TRBD1 as D (6 bases). Germline CDR1 and CDR2: SNHLY and FYNNEI. The CDR3 is 13 amino acids. V lost 7 bases and J lost 7, with 13 bases in between. This CDR3 is CASNTGMSEKLFF. DNA of the CDR3: TGTGCCAGCAATACAGGGATGAGTGAAAAACTGTTTTTT.

The chain is built from TRBV6-2 or TRBV6-3 and TRBJ1-1; D might be TRBD1 (6 bases). Germline assignment: CDR1 MNHEY and CDR2 SVGEGT. The CDR3 is 13 residues long. The V end lost 5 bases, the J end lost 2 bases, and 9 bases lay between the germline ends. DNA for the CDR3: TGTGCCAGCAGTCTCAGGGGTAACACTGAAGCTTTCTTT. Protein sequence: CASSLRGNTEAFF.

The chain combines TRBV20-1 with TRBJ2-5, with unresolved D. Germline V gene lookup returns CDR1 DFQATT and CDR2 SNEGSKA (reference sequence). CDR3 size: 11 residues. Trimming left V 6 bases short and J 4 bases short, with 9 bases between. This CDR3 is CSAWARETQYF. The DNA for the CDR3 is TGCAGTGCGTGGGCGCGAGAGACCCAGTACTTC.

J is TRBJ2-1 and V is TRBV19; the match to TRBD2 covers 9 bases. This CDR3 contains 16 residues. Germline lookup yields CDR1 LNHDA and CDR2 SQIVND (reference sequence). The V segment lost 6 bases and the J segment 8 bases; nucleotides outside the gene matches: 14. The CDR3 DNA reads as TGTGCCAGTAGATCGGGGTCGGCTAGCGGGACGGATGAGCAGTTCTTC. Its protein product is CASRSGSASGTDEQFF.

The chain combines TRBV28 with TRBJ2-7, with D maybe TRBD2 (5 bases). Germline V gene lookup returns CDR1 MDHEN and CDR2 SYDVKM. V lost 4 bases and J 2 bases, leaving 15 bases between the germline ends. The CDR3 spans 15 residues. CDR3 protein: CASSSNGIGAYEQYF. In DNA form, the CDR3 reads TGTGCCAGCAGTTCTAACGGGATTGGGGCCTACGAGCAGTACTTC.

This chain links TRBV7-9 with TRBJ2-1, with D maybe TRBD2 (6 bases). V was trimmed by 7 bases and J by 0 bases, leaving 19 bases between them. Per the germline V gene, CDR1 is SEHNR and CDR2 is FQNEAQ (reference sequence). The CDR3 has 17 amino acids. In DNA, the CDR3 is TGTGCCAGCATTTCCTACGGAGGGCCGAGCTCCTACAATGAGCAGTTCTTC. As protein: CASISYGGPSSYNEQFF.

The gene calls are TRBV4-2 and TRBJ2-7; 7 nucleotides line up with TRBD2. The CDR3 is made up of 15 amino acids. Germline-derived CDR1 and CDR2 are LGHNA and YNFKEQ. The J segment lost 3 bases and the V segment lost 0 bases, leaving 5 bases of the junction unmatched. The CDR3: CASSQEGSGYYEQYF. The CDR3 nucleotides are TGTGCCAGCAGCCAAGAGGGTAGCGGGTACTACGAGCAGTACTTC.

The V and J genes are TRBV5-6 and TRBJ1-4; 7 bases fit TRBD1. CDR3 size: 16 residues. J was trimmed by 8 bases and V by 2 bases; bases with no gene match: 12. Germline-derived CDR1 and CDR2 are SGHDT and YYEEEE. This CDR3 reads CASSFRRTGTDEKLFF. The CDR3 DNA reads as TGTGCCAGCAGCTTTCGGAGGACAGGAACAGACGAAAAACTGTTTTTT.

The sample holds one count of this clone. The J gene is TRBJ2-5, the V gene TRBV15; 9 positions agree with TRBD2. This CDR3 comprises 15 residues. With V trimmed by 1 base and J by 5 bases, 5 bases remained unmatched. The germline V gene has CDR1 LNHNV and CDR2 YYDKDF (reference sequence). DNA of the CDR3: TGTGCCACCAGCAGAGGAAGGACTAGCGTGGAGACCCAGTACTTC. This gives the protein CATSRGRTSVETQYF.

The genes are TRBV6-5 and TRBJ2-7; TRBD2 is a possible D gene (6 bases). This CDR3 region has 15 residues. From germline, CDR1 is MNHEY and CDR2 SVGAGI. V was shortened by 6 bases and J by 0 bases, with 15 bases between the two germline ends. The CDR3 nucleotides read TGTGCCAGCAGCCGCGTCTGGCGGGGCTCCTACGAGCAGTACTTC. Translated: CASSRVWRGSYEQYF.

The chain links TRBV19 to TRBJ2-1; D uncertain. The CDR3 is 14 amino acids. Looked up from germline, CDR1 is LNHDA and CDR2 is SQIVND (reference sequence). Trimming removed 2 bases from V and 8 bases from J, with 13 bases in between. This CDR3 is CASSIPTRFDEQFF. The CDR3 DNA reads as TGTGCCAGTAGTATACCCACTCGGTTCGATGAGCAGTTCTTC.

The chain employs TRBV28 and TRBJ2-4, with 7 positions matching TRBD1. Unmatched junction bases numbered 10, after V lost 5 bases and J lost 9 bases. The CDR3 sequence is 14 residues long. The germline V gene has CDR1 MDHEN and CDR2 SYDVKM. For the CDR3, the DNA is TGTGCCAGCAGTCCGTACCGGACAGGAAGCATTCAGTACTTC. Encoded protein: CASSPYRTGSIQYF.

The genes are TRBV7-3 and TRBJ2-7, with 10 bases fitting TRBD2. This CDR3 is built from 15 residues. V was pared by 7 bases and J by 2 bases, with 8 bases of the junction left unmatched. Germline-derived CDR1 and CDR2 are SGHTA and FQGTGA. CDR3 DNA: TGTGCCAGCATCCTTCCCGGGACTAGCGCCTACGAGCAGTACTTC. It codes for CASILPGTSAYEQYF.

The chain recombines TRBV4-2 with TRBJ2-7, with 7 bases lining up with TRBD2. J gave up 6 bases and V 0 bases, and 14 bases lay outside the gene matches. Germline-derived CDR1 and CDR2 are LGHNA and YNFKEQ. CDR3 length equals 17 residues. The CDR3 sequence is CASSQDVRGRANSEQYF. The CDR3 bases are TGTGCCAGCAGCCAAGATGTCCGGGGGAGGGCCAATAGCGAGCAGTACTTC.

Only a few counts were recorded for this clone. The chain combines TRBV4-1 with TRBJ1-2; 12 bases agree with TRBD1. This CDR3 has 16 residues. Germline CDR1 and CDR2: MGHRA and YSYEKL. Unmatched junction bases numbered 3, after V lost 0 bases and J lost 4 bases. CDR3 in amino acids: CASSQDGTGGFYGYTF. For the CDR3, the DNA is TGCGCCAGCAGCCAAGATGGGACAGGGGGCTTCTATGGCTACACCTTC.